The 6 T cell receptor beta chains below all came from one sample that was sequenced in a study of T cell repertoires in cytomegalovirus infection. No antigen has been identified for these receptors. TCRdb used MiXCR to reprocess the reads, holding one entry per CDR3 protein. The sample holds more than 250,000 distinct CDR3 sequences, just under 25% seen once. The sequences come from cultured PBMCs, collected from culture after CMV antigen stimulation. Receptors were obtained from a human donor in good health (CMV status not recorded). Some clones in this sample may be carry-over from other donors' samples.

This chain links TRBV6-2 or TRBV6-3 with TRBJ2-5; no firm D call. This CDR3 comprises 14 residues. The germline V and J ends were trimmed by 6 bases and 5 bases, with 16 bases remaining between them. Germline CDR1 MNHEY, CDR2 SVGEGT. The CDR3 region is CASRPRGVTETQYF. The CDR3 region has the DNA TGTGCCAGCAGGCCCCGTGGAGTGACGGAGACCCAGTACTTC.

This CDR3 is CASSQGAEDNTQYF. The CDR3 DNA reads TGCGCCAGCAGCCAAGGAGCGGAAGATAATACGCAGTATTTT. This chain links TRBV4-1 with TRBJ2-3; TRBD2 might be the D (5 bases). Trimming pared 1 base from V and 7 bases from J, leaving 12 bases between. CDR1 is MGHRA and CDR2 is YSYEKL in the germline V gene. This CDR3 has 14 residues.

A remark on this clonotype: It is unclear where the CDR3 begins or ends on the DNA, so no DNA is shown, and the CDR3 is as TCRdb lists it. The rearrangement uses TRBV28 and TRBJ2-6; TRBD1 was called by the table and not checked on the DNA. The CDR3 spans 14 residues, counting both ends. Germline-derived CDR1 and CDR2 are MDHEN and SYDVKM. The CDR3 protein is CASNFGAGANVLTF.

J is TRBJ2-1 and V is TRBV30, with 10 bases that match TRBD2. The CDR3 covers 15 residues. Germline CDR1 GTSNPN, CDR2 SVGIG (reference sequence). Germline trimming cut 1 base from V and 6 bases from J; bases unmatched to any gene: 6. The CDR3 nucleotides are TGTGCCTGGAGTGCCAGCGGGAGGGTGGCCAATGAGCAGTTCTTC. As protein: CAWSASGRVANEQFF.

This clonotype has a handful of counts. The CDR3 DNA sequence: TGTGCCAGCAGCTTGACTGGGACAGCTAACTATGGCTACACCTTC. Its protein product is CASSLTGTANYGYTF. This chain joins TRBV5-5 and TRBJ1-2, with TRBD1 matching over 7 bases. The CDR3 extends over 15 amino acids. The germline gives CDR1 SGHKS, CDR2 YYEKEE (reference sequence). J lost 0 bases, V lost 1 base, and 3 bases had no gene match.

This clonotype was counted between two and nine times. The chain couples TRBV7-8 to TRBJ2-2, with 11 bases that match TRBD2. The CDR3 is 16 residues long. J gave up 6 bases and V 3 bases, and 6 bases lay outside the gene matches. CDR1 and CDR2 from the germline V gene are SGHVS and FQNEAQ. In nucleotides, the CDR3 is TGTGCCAGCAGCTTGAGACTAGCGGGAAGCGCCGGGGAGCTGTTTTTT. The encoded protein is CASSLRLAGSAGELFF. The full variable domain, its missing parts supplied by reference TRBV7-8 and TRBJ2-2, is GAGVSQSPRYKVAKRGQDVALRCDPISGHVSLFWYQQALGQGPEFLTYFQNEAQLDKSGLPSDRFFAERPEGSVSTLKIQRTQQEDSAVYLCASSLRLAGSAGELFFGEGSRLTVL.